This T cell receptor (beta chain) was identified in a study of cytomegalovirus exposure and HLA in healthy donors. General study points: Productive status was seen about 90% or about 30% of the time for most TCR beta V segments in an earlier analysis. Reports credit the classifier with highly specific, highly sensitive diagnosis of cytomegalovirus status.

This clone showed up just a few times. Its antigen is not known. Trimming removed 4 bases from V and 6 bases from J, with 18 bases in between. The CDR3 extends over 15 amino acids. Germline CDR1 reads LGHNA; CDR2 reads YSLEER. The PCR was carried out with 60 Vbeta primers and 13 Jbeta primers. As originally analysed: Counted up in a later analysis, unique TCR beta chains came to some 80 million, with around 10 million shared. Repertoires were generated with immunoSEQ multiplex PCR, while TCRdb's copy carries only in-frame clones and drops some. The DNA gave D and trimming, while V, J and clone size come from that table. The table records more than 90,000 clones, roughly 76% of them present only once.

The chain employs TRBV4-3 and TRBJ1-2; D gene ambiguous. The receptor's source is a man in his fifties in good health and CMV-seropositive. Sequencing was carried out using PBMCs. CDR3 region: CASSPNAGFQHGYTF. CDR3 sequence (DNA): TGCGCCAGCAGCCCCAACGCAGGATTTCAGCATGGCTACACCTTC.